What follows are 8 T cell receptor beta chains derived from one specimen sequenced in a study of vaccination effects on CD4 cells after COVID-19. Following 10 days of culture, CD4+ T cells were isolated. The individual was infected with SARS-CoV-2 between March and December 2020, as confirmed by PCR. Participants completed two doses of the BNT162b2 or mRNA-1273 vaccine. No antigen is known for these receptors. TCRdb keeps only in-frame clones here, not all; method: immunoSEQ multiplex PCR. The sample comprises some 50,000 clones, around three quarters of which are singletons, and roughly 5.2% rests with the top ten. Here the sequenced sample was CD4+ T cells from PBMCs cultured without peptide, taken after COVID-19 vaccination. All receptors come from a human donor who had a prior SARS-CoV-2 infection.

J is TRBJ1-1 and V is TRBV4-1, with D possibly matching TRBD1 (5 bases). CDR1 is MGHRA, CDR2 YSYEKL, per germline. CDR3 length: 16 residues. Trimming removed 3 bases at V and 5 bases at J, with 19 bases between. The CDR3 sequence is CASSQDYNRIWTEAFF. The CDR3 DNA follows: TGCGCCAGCAGCCAGGATTATAACAGGATCTGGACTGAAGCTTTCTTT.

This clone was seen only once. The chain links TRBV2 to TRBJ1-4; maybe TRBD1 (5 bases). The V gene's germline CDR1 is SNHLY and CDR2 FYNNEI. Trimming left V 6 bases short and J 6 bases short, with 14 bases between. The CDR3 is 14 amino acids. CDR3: CASRAGTWDEKLFF. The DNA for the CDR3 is TGTGCCAGCAGAGCCGGGACCTGGGATGAAAAACTGTTTTTT.

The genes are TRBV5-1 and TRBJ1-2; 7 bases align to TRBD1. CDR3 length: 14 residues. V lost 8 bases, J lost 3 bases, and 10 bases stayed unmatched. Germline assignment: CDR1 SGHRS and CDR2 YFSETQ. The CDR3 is CASTLGGAYYGYTF. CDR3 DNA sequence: TGCGCCAGTACCCTAGGGGGCGCTTACTATGGCTACACCTTC.

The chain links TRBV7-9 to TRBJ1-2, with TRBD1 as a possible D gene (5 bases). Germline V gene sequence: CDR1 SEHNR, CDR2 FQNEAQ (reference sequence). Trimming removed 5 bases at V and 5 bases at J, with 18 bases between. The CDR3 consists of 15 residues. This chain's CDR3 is CASSRGRQSLYGYTF. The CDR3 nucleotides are TGTGCCAGCAGCCGCGGGCGACAGAGCCTGTATGGCTACACCTTC.

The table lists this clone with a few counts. CDR3 sequence (DNA): TGTGCCAGCAGCCTCCAACCCCGGGGAGCGGGAAGGCTCTCCGAGCAGTACTTC. Its protein is CASSLQPRGAGRLSEQYF. The chain carries TRBV7-3 and TRBJ2-7; the match to TRBD2 covers 7 bases. The CDR3 length is 18 residues. CDR1 is SGHTA and CDR2 is FQGTGA in the germline V gene. V lost 5 bases to trimming and J lost 6 bases; unmatched junction nucleotides: 22. The whole variable domain, filled in from reference TRBV7-3 and TRBJ2-7, reads GAGVSQTPSNKVTEKGKYVELRCDPISGHTALYWYRQSLGQGPEFLIYFQGTGAADDSGLPNDRFFAVRPEGSVSTLKIQRTERGDSAVYLCASSLQPRGAGRLSEQYFGPGTRLTVT.

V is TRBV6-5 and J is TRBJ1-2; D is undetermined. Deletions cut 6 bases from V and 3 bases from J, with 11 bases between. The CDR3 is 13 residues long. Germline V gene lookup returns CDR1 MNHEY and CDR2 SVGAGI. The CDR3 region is CASSLSVDYGYTF. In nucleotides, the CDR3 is TGTGCCAGCAGCCTCAGTGTGGACTATGGCTACACCTTC.

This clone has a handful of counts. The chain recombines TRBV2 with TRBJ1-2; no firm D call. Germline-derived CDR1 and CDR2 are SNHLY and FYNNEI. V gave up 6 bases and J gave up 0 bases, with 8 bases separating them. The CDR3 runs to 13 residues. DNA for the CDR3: TGTGCCAGCAGCTTCCCCGCTAACTATGGCTACACCTTC. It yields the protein CASSFPANYGYTF.

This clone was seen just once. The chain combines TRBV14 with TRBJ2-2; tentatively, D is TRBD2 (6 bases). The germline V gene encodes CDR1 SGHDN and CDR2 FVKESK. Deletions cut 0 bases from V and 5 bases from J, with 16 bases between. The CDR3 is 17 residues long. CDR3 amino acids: CASSQDIGLPETGELFF. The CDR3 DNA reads TGTGCCAGCAGCCAAGATATTGGACTACCTGAGACCGGGGAGCTGTTTTTT.